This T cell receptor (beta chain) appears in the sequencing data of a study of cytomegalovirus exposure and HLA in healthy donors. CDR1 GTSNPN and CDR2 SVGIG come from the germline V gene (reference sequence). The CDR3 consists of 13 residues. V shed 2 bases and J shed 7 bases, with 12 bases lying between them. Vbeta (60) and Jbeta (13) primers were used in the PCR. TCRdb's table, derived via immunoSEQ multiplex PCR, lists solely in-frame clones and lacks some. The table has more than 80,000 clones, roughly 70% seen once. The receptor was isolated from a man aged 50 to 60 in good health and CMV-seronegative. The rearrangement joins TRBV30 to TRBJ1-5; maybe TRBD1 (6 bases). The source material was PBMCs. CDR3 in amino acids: CAWSRDKGQPQHF. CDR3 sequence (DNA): TGTGCCTGGAGTAGGGACAAGGGACAGCCCCAGCATTTT.